These T cell receptor beta chains were read from a single sample in a study of blood T cell repertoires in COVID-19. Sequenced by immunoSEQ multiplex PCR; TCRdb stores in-frame clones only, minus some. The sample consists of some 360,000 clones, around nine tenths of them appearing once. Material: PBMCs or T cells enriched from blood (not recorded which). The origin of the receptors is a woman in her 30s who had been exposed to COVID-19. CDR3s include the opening cysteine and the closing phenylalanine or tryptophan. Each record gives: J gene, V gene, D gene, clone size, CDR3 DNA, CDR3 protein. The D gene is left open where the match is weak. Expanded clones are given a class, and other clones once, few, many or no size at all.

J: TRBJ2-5; V: TRBV28; D: .; size: .; DNA: TGTGCCAGCAGTTTATCTCGGGCTAGCGCAAGACAAGAGACCCAGTACTTC; CDR3: CASSLSRASARQETQYF
J: TRBJ1-5; V: TRBV30; D: TRBD1; size: few; DNA: TGTGCCTGGAGAAAAGGGACAGGGGGCGTTCAGCCCCAGCATTTT; CDR3: CAWRKGTGGVQPQHF
J: TRBJ2-3; V: TRBV4-2; D: TRBD2; size: .; DNA: TGTGCCAGCAGCCAAGTGTCAGGACTAGCGGCAGATACGCAGTATTTT; CDR3: CASSQVSGLAADTQYF
J: TRBJ2-3; V: TRBV11-2; D: TRBD2; size: .; DNA: TGTGCCAGCAGCTTCGGACTAGCTCCGAGCACAGATACGCAGTATTTT; CDR3: CASSFGLAPSTDTQYF
J: TRBJ2-7; V: TRBV3-1/TRBV3-2; D: TRBD2; size: .; DNA: TGTGCCAGCAGCCAAGTCCCCTCAACTAGCGGGAGTCCCTACGAGCAGTACTTC; CDR3: CASSQVPSTSGSPYEQYF
J: TRBJ2-7; V: TRBV6-1; D: .; size: .; DNA: TGTGCCAGCAGTGAATTGGCAGGGGTCTACTACGAGCAGTACTTC; CDR3: CASSELAGVYYEQYF
J: TRBJ2-2; V: TRBV6-2/TRBV6-3; D: .; size: .; DNA: TGTGCCAGCAGTTACCCCGCCGGTGGGTGGCAGGGCCCCACCGGGGAGCTGTTTTTT; CDR3: CASSYPAGGWQGPTGELFF
J: TRBJ2-1; V: TRBV6-5; D: TRBD2; size: .; DNA: TGTGCCAGCAGCACTAGCGGGAGCTCCTACAATGAGCAGTTCTTC; CDR3: CASSTSGSSYNEQFF
J: TRBJ2-1; V: TRBV19; D: TRBD1; size: .; DNA: TGTGCCAGTAGTACTCCCCGGGACAGGGGACTAAGGGGACCTGGTGAGCAGTTCTTC; CDR3: CASSTPRDRGLRGPGEQFF
J: TRBJ2-3; V: TRBV5-1; D: TRBD2; size: .; DNA: TGCGCCAGCAGCTGGGCCCCACTAGCGGGATTCACAGATACGCAGTATTTT; CDR3: CASSWAPLAGFTDTQYF
J: TRBJ1-2; V: TRBV5-1; D: .; size: .; DNA: TGCGCCAGCAGCTTTGGGGGACTAGGCTATGGCTACACCTTC; CDR3: CASSFGGLGYGYTF
J: TRBJ2-1; V: TRBV5-1; D: .; size: .; DNA: TGCGCCAGCAACTTAGAGGGGGAGTCCTACAATGAGCAGTTCTTC; CDR3: CASNLEGESYNEQFF
J: TRBJ2-7; V: TRBV12-3/TRBV12-4; D: .; size: .; DNA: TGTGCCAGCAGTTTAGGGGGAGCAGCTGGGCAGTACTTC; CDR3: CASSLGGAAGQYF
J: TRBJ2-5; V: TRBV9; D: TRBD2; size: .; DNA: TGTGCCAGCAGCGTGGGAGCGGGAGGCAACCAAGAGACCCAGTACTTC; CDR3: CASSVGAGGNQETQYF
J: TRBJ2-1; V: TRBV11-2; D: .; size: .; DNA: TGTGCCAGCAGCTTAGAGGCAGGGAACTACAATGAGCAGTTCTTC; CDR3: CASSLEAGNYNEQFF
J: TRBJ2-7; V: TRBV25-1; D: .; size: .; DNA: TGTGCCAGCAGCGCGTCGGGGAGCTCCTACGAGCAGTACTTC; CDR3: CASSASGSSYEQYF
J: TRBJ1-2; V: TRBV15; D: .; size: .; DNA: TGTGCCACCAGCAGACGCGGGATTCGCTATGGCTACACCTTC; CDR3: CATSRRGIRYGYTF
J: TRBJ2-2; V: TRBV2; D: .; size: .; DNA: TGTGCCAGCACGGAGGTCCCCGGGGAGCTGTTTTTT; CDR3: CASTEVPGELFF
J: TRBJ1-5; V: TRBV7-2; D: .; size: .; DNA: TGTGCCAGCAGCTTAAAGGGGGTGGGGCAGCCCCAGCATTTT; CDR3: CASSLKGVGQPQHF
J: TRBJ2-3; V: TRBV4-2; D: .; size: .; DNA: TGTGCCAGCAGCCAAGAACCACGAACGGCCGGGAGTGCCCCCAAACCCACAGATACGCAGTATTTT; CDR3: CASSQEPRTAGSAPKPTDTQYF
J: TRBJ1-2; V: TRBV9; D: .; size: .; DNA: TGTGCCAGCAGCGTAAATATCGGTGACTATGGCTACACCTTC; CDR3: CASSVNIGDYGYTF
J: TRBJ1-4; V: TRBV27; D: .; size: .; DNA: TGTGCCAGCAGTCCCCAGTGGGGGGGGAATGAAAAACTGTTTTTT; CDR3: CASSPQWGGNEKLFF
J: TRBJ2-7; V: TRBV19; D: .; size: .; DNA: TGTGCCAGTAGCCGTATGGCCAATCTTTACGAGCAGTACTTC; CDR3: CASSRMANLYEQYF
J: TRBJ2-3; V: TRBV10-3; D: .; size: .; DNA: TGTGCCATCAGTGAGTGGAGAGATACGCAGTATTTT; CDR3: CAISEWRDTQYF
J: TRBJ2-2; V: TRBV2; D: TRBD2; size: few; DNA: TGTGCCAGGCAGCGGGAGAACACCGGGGAGCTGTTTTTT; CDR3: CARQRENTGELFF
J: TRBJ2-5; V: TRBV9; D: TRBD2; size: .; DNA: TGTGCCAGCAGCCCCGGGACTAGCGGGAGGGAGACCCAGTACTTC; CDR3: CASSPGTSGRETQYF
J: TRBJ1-1; V: TRBV6-5; D: .; size: .; DNA: TGTGCCAGCAGGAAAACAGGGCCAGGAGCTTTCTTT; CDR3: CASRKTGPGAFF
J: TRBJ2-2; V: TRBV7-7; D: .; size: .; DNA: TGTGCCAGCAGGGCCAAGGGGACGAACACCGGGGAGCTGTTTTTT; CDR3: CASRAKGTNTGELFF
J: TRBJ2-4; V: TRBV6-1; D: .; size: .; DNA: TGTGCCAGCAGTGAACTGAGCCTAGCCAAAAACATTCAGTACTTC; CDR3: CASSELSLAKNIQYF
J: TRBJ2-4; V: TRBV28; D: TRBD2; size: .; DNA: TGTGCCAGCAGTTCTCCGGGACTAGGCGTCGGCATTCAGTACTTC; CDR3: CASSSPGLGVGIQYF
J: TRBJ1-5; V: TRBV19; D: TRBD1; size: .; DNA: TGTGCCAGTAGACAACAGGGGGAACAGCATTTT; CDR3: CASRQQGEQHF
J: TRBJ1-2; V: TRBV28; D: .; size: .; DNA: TGTGCCAGCAGTCCCGCGACGGGACATAACTATGGCTACACCTTC; CDR3: CASSPATGHNYGYTF
J: TRBJ1-2; V: TRBV27; D: TRBD1; size: .; DNA: TGTGCCAGCAGTTTATATGCGGGACAGGGTAACTATGGCTACACCTTC; CDR3: CASSLYAGQGNYGYTF
J: TRBJ2-1; V: TRBV6-6; D: TRBD2; size: .; DNA: TGTGCCAGCAGTTACTCGGGGACTAGGCACAATGAGCAGTTCTTC; CDR3: CASSYSGTRHNEQFF
J: TRBJ2-3; V: TRBV27; D: .; size: .; DNA: TGTGCCAGCAGCTCAGGTCGAACGGCGAGGGCGGATACGCAGTATTTT; CDR3: CASSSGRTARADTQYF
J: TRBJ1-2; V: TRBV19; D: .; size: .; DNA: TGTGCCAGTAGTATCATTGGGGCAGGGTTTTCTGGCTACACCTTC; CDR3: CASSIIGAGFSGYTF
J: TRBJ1-5; V: TRBV11-2; D: .; size: .; DNA: TGTGCCAGCAGCTTAGCCAGTAATCAGCCCCAGCATTTT; CDR3: CASSLASNQPQHF
J: TRBJ1-6; V: TRBV30; D: .; size: .; DNA: TGTGCCTGGAGTTTGGCGACTGGGAATTCACCCCTCCACTTT; CDR3: CAWSLATGNSPLHF
J: TRBJ2-5; V: TRBV24-1; D: .; size: .; DNA: TGTGCCACCAAGGCGGATCGTTGGGAGACCCAGTACTTC; CDR3: CATKADRWETQYF
J: TRBJ1-2; V: TRBV9; D: TRBD1; size: once; DNA: TGTGCCAGCAGCCCCCGAGGACAGGGAAGTAACTATGGCTACACCTTC; CDR3: CASSPRGQGSNYGYTF
J: TRBJ2-2; V: TRBV29-1; D: .; size: few; DNA: TGCAGCGTTGACCCCGCGAACACCGGGGAGCTGTTTTTT; CDR3: CSVDPANTGELFF
J: TRBJ2-2; V: TRBV29-1; D: TRBD2; size: .; DNA: TGCAGCGTTTTTACTAGCGGGGAGAACACCGGGGAGCTGTTTTTT; CDR3: CSVFTSGENTGELFF
J: TRBJ2-1; V: TRBV28; D: TRBD1; size: .; DNA: TGTGCCAGCAGTTCCTGGGTTCAGGGGGCGAAGAACAATGAGCAGTTCTTC; CDR3: CASSSWVQGAKNNEQFF
J: TRBJ2-7; V: TRBV4-1; D: .; size: once; DNA: TGCGCCAGCAGCCAAGGGGCGACCACCTACGAGCAGTACTTC; CDR3: CASSQGATTYEQYF
J: TRBJ1-3; V: TRBV5-1; D: .; size: .; DNA: TGCGCCAGCAGCTTGGCCGGGCGGGGGGAGTCTGGAAACACCATATATTTT; CDR3: CASSLAGRGESGNTIYF
J: TRBJ1-4; V: TRBV28; D: .; size: .; DNA: TGTGCCAGCCACCCCGCCGGCGGGCCCTTTGGGGAAAAACTGTTTTTT; CDR3: CASHPAGGPFGEKLFF
J: TRBJ2-7; V: TRBV2; D: .; size: once; DNA: TGTGCCACCCGGGACAACTCCTACGAGCAGTACTTC; CDR3: CATRDNSYEQYF
J: TRBJ2-7; V: TRBV11-2; D: .; size: .; DNA: TGTGCCAGCAGCTTAGGCGGTAGGGGCTACGAGCAGTACTTC; CDR3: CASSLGGRGYEQYF
J: TRBJ1-4; V: TRBV4-1; D: TRBD1; size: .; DNA: TGCGCCAGCAGCCAAGAGCCGCCTACCGGGACAGTAAAAAAACTGTTTTTT; CDR3: CASSQEPPTGTVKKLFF
J: TRBJ2-1; V: TRBV3-1/TRBV3-2; D: TRBD2; size: .; DNA: TGTGCCAGCAGCCAAGTTGAAGCGGGGAGTTACAATGAGCAGTTCTTC; CDR3: CASSQVEAGSYNEQFF